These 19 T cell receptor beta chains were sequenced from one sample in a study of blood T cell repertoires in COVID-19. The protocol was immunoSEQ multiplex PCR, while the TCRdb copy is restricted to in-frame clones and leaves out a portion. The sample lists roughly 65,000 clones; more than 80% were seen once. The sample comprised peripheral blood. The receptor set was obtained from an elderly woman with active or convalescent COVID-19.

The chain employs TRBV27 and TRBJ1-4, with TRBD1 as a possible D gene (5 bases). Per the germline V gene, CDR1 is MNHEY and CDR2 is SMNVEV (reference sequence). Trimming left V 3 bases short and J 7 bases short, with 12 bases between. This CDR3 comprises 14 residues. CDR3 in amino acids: CASSFFWGGEKLFF. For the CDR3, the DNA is TGTGCCAGCAGTTTCTTCTGGGGCGGTGAAAAACTGTTTTTT.

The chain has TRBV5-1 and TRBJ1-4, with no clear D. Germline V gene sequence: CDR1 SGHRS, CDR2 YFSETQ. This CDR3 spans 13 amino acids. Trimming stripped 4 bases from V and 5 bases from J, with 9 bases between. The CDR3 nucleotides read TGCGCCAGCAGCCTTGAGTTGAATGAAAAACTGTTTTTT. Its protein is CASSLELNEKLFF.

The CDR3 bases are TGTGCCAGCAGACGGGGGGTTGGGCAGCCCCAGCATTTT. It yields the protein CASRRGVGQPQHF. The chain couples TRBV6-5 to TRBJ1-5; D is perhaps TRBD1 (5 bases). With 6 bases removed from V and 7 bases from J, the gap between germline ends came to 13 bases. Germline V lookup: CDR1 MNHEY, CDR2 SVGAGI. The CDR3 has 13 amino acids.

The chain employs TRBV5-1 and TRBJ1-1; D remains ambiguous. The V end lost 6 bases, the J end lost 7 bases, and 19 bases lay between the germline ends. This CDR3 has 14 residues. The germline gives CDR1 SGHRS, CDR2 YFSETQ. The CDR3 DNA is TGCGCCAGCATGGTTGAGGGTAAGGTCGGTGAAGCTTTCTTT. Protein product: CASMVEGKVGEAFF.

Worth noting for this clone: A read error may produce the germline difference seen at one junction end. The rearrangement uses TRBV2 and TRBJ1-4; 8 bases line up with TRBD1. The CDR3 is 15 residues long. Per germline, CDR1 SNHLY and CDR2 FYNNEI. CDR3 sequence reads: CASREGQGRREKLFF. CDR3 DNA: TGTGCCAGCAGAGAAGGACAGGGTCGCAGGGAAAAACTGTTTTTT.

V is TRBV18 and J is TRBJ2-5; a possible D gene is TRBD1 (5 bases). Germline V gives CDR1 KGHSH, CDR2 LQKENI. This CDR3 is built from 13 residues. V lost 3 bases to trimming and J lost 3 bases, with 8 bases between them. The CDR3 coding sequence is TGTGCCAGCTCACCCTTGACAGAAGAGACCCAGTACTTC. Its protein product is CASSPLTEETQYF.

CDR3 nucleotides: TGTGCCAGTATCAAAGGAGGGAAACTGTTTTTT. As protein: CASIKGGKLFF. The chain is built from TRBV19 and TRBJ1-4; D gene uncertain. The CDR3 length is 11 residues. The germline V gene encodes CDR1 LNHDA and CDR2 SQIVND (reference sequence). The germline V and J ends were trimmed by 7 bases and 11 bases, with 11 bases remaining between them.

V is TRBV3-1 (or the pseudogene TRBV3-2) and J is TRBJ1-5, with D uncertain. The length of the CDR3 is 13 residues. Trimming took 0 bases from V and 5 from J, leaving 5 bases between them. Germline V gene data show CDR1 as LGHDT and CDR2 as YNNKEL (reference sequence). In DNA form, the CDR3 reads TGTGCCAGCAGCCAAGACGGGGATCAGCCCCAGCATTTT. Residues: CASSQDGDQPQHF.

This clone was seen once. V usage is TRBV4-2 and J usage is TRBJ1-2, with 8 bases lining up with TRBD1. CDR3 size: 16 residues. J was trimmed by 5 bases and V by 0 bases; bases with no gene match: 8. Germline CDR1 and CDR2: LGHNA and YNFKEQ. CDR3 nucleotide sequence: TGTGCCAGCAGCCAAGAGCAGGGGGCGCTGGGATATGGCTACACCTTC. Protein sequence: CASSQEQGALGYGYTF.

In DNA form, the CDR3 reads TGCGCCAGCAGCCTCCTGTCGGGGGGGTACAATGAGCAGTTCTTC. Residues: CASSLLSGGYNEQFF. The chain joins TRBV5-1 to TRBJ2-1, with 8 bases that match TRBD2. This CDR3 is 15 amino acids long. Germline V gives CDR1 SGHRS, CDR2 YFSETQ. The J segment lost 4 bases and the V segment lost 4 bases, leaving 7 bases of the junction unmatched.

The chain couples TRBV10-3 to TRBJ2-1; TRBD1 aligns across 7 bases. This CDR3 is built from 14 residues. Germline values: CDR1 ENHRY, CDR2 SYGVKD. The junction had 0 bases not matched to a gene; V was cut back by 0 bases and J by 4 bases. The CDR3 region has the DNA TGTGCCATCAGTGAGTCGACAGGGTACAATGAGCAGTTCTTC. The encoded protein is CAISESTGYNEQFF.

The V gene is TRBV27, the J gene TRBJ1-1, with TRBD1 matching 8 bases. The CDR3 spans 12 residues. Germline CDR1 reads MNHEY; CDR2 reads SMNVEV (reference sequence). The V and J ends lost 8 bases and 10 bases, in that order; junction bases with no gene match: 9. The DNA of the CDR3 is TGTGCCAGCTCCCGGGACAGGACGTTAGCTTTCTTT. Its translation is CASSRDRTLAFF.

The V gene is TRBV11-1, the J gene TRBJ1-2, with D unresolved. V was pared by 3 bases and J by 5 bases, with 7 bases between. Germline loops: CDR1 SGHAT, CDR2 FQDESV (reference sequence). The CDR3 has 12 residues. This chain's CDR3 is CASSFGGYGYTF. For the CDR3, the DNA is TGTGCCAGCAGCTTTGGAGGGTATGGCTACACCTTC. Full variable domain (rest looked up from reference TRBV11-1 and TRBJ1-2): EAEVAQSPRYKITEKSQAVAFWCDPISGHATLYWYRQILGQGPELLVQFQDESVVDDSQLPKDRFSAERLKGVDSTLKIQPAELGDSAMYLCASSFGGYGYTFGSGTRLTVV.

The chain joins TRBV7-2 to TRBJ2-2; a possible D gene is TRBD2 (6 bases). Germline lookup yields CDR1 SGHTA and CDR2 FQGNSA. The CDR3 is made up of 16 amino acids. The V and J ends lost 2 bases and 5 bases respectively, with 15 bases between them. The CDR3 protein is CASSLLTGVGTGELFF. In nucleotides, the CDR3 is TGTGCCAGCAGCTTATTGACGGGGGTAGGGACCGGGGAGCTGTTTTTT.

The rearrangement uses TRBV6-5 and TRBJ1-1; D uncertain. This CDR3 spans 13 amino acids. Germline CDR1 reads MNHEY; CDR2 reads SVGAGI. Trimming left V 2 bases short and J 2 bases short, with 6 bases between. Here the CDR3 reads CASSYDINTEAFF. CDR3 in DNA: TGTGCCAGCAGTTACGACATAAACACTGAAGCTTTCTTT.

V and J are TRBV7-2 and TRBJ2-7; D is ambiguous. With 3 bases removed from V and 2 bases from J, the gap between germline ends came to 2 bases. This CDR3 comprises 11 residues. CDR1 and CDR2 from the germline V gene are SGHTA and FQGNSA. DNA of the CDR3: TGTGCCAGCAGCTTTACCTACGAGCAGTACTTC. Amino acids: CASSFTYEQYF.

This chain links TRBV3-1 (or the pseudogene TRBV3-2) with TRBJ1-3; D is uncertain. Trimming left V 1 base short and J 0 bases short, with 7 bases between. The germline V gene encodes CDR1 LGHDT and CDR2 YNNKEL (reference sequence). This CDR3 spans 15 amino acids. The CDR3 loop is CASSQGGYSGNTIYF. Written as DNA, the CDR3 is TGTGCCAGCAGCCAAGGCGGGTACTCTGGAAACACCATATATTTT.

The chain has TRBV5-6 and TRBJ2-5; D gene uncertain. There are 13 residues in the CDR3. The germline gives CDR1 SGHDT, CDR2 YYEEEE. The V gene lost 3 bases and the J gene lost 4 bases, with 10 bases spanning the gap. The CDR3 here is CASSSVVVETQYF. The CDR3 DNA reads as TGTGCCAGCAGCTCCGTAGTTGTAGAGACCCAGTACTTC.

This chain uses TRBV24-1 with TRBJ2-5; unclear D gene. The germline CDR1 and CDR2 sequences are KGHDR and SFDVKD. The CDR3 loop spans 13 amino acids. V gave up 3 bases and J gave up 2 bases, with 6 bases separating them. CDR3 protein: CATSDARQETQYF. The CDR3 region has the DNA TGTGCCACCAGTGATGCTAGACAAGAGACCCAGTACTTC.